This T cell receptor (beta chain) was identified during a study of CD8+ T cells in alopecia areata. Study-level background: Twice a day, 5 to 10 mg of oral tofacitinib was administered to treated patients. General study points: Numerous clones, expanded in lesions, remained in scalp and blood during tofacitinib.

As to this clone: The target antigen is unknown.

Following extraction, RNA underwent reverse transcription to cDNA, which served as the sequencing template. Clones were read by immunoSEQ multiplex PCR, and TCRdb kept only the in-frame ones, dropping some. The data contain about 76,000 clones, approximately 70% of them seen just once; the ten biggest clones take up around a quarter. The CDR3 covers 15 residues. The V end was cut by 4 bases, the J end by 3 bases, with 17 bases between. CDR1 and CDR2 (germline): SGHRS, YFSETQ. Treatment defined: oral pan-JAK inhibitor, 5-10 mg twice daily. Obtained from alopecia areata patients were lesional scalp punch biopsies along with peripheral blood. Sorting of PBMCs yielded the CD4+ and CD8+ T cells.

Sequenced material: CD8+ T cells sorted from blood, taken at week 24, from a patient treated with tofacitinib. This chain joins TRBV5-1 and TRBJ2-7; D is perhaps TRBD1 or TRBD2 (5 bases each). The origin of this receptor is a human donor with alopecia areata. CDR3 DNA sequence: TGCGCCAGCAGCCTCCTTAGGGACGCAGTCTACGAGCAGTACTTC. Translated, it gives CASSLLRDAVYEQYF.